This paragraph reports one TCR beta chain. Its cognate antigen has yet to be identified. This could be a read error, since a much larger clone is one nucleotide away. Other DNA sequences in the same sample also yield this CDR3. These data originate in a study of T cell responses to AZD1222 COVID-19 vaccine (dated by TCRdb to about 2021). Turning to the overall study: TCR sequencing was performed for 230 to 250 trial participants, of whom roughly 200 were given two doses of AZD1222 and around 26 were given two doses of MenACWY control vaccine. Trial participants were enrolled by age into 18-55, 56-69 and 70-plus year subgroups, with roughly 160, 29 and 62 TCR-sequenced participants respectively.

This sample's time point label indicates: about 28 days (+/-7) after the second vaccine dose. AZD1222 recipients with second doses at about 4 weeks or about 12 weeks were pooled, because spike-specific TCR depth and breadth did not differ between schedules. The vaccinee samples were drawn from two UK trials, COV001 and COV002, one of which was a single-blind randomized controlled phase 2/3 trial testing AZD1222 (ChAdOx1 nCoV-19) in healthy adults. Trial participant PBMC samples were collected at day 0 and day 28 after the second dose for TCRbeta chain sequencing. Broad study findings and their caveats: Epitopes outside the regions mutated in the B.1.351 and B.1.1.7 variants were reportedly recognized by nearly half of the unique spike-specific TCRs. Participants were mostly white British and included more females than males, and it was suggested by the authors that clonal diversity may have been underestimated. No day 14 peak-response samples were available, so repertoires were characterized only after the peak T cell response. Conclusions about previously exposed vaccinees are limited because only a handful of AZD1222 recipients were SARS-CoV-2 seropositive at baseline. In the small 56-69-year group, the increase in depth fell short of significance, most likely because of low power. CD4 TCRs associated with the vaccine covered the entire spike protein, and the dominant responses were in regions 160-218 and 743-854. Spike-specific TCR breadth and depth rose significantly after two AZD1222 doses compared with day 0 and with MenACWY recipients.

The CDR3 numbers 13 residues from cysteine through phenylalanine. The retained sequence is limited to the CDR3, 39 bases, with the frame set at the first base. Trimming at the junction amounts to 6 bases on V and 1 base on J, and the germline ends lie 9 bases apart. CDR1 MNHEY and CDR2 SVGAGI are derived from the germline V gene. The CDR3 regions of human TCRbeta chains were analyzed by immunosequencing. The original pipeline was this. TCRs in the repertoires were compared against a reference library of SARS-CoV-2-specific TCRs that had been generated with the MIRA antigen-specificity platform. Breadth was defined as the fraction of unique TCRs that were SARS-CoV-2-associated. Depth was defined as the fraction of total T cells that were SARS-CoV-2-associated. Using the MIRA data, each spike-specific TCR was assigned both to the spike region to which the TCR was reactive and to a CD4 or CD8 class. Log10-transformed breadth and depth values were compared by one-way ANOVA with Sidak's multiple comparisons tests. This immuneACCESS table, as held by TCRdb, lists in-frame sequences with V and J called but not all clones. Of the missing ones, under half trace to an unresolved V gene in checked studies; the others have no known cause. V and J calls and clone size follow that table, whereas D and trimming were derived from the DNA. Present in this sample are 180,000 or so clones, 92% of which were seen just once. 1% to 1.5% of the sample comes from the top ten.

The sequenced sample was peripheral blood, obtained 28 days after the second AZD1222 dose. This chain joins TRBV6-5 to TRBJ1-1, with TRBD1 tentatively as D gene (6 bases match). The sequence was obtained from an adult who received the AZD1222 COVID-19 vaccine. The CDR3 reads as follows: CASRQGTNTEAFF. Here is the DNA: TGTGCCAGCAGACAGGGAACGAACACTGAAGCTTTCTTT.